What follows is one T cell receptor (beta chain) and its context. The CDR3 regions of TCR beta were amplified from RNA transcripts. HTBI primers were the set used in a first-round RT-PCR of the TCR CDR3. TCRdb re-called the multiplex PCR reads through MiXCR, storing one row per CDR3 protein. The table shows fewer than 700,000 distinct CDR3 sequences, with around 15% occurring only once. V lost 7 bases and J lost 0; bases outside the gene matches: 3. From germline, CDR1 is LNHDA and CDR2 SQIVND (reference sequence). The length of the CDR3 is 14 residues. Around 10 ml fresh peripheral blood yielded the PBMCs. These data belong to a study of T cells in Graves' hyperthyroidism and ophthalmopathy.

V is TRBV19 and J is TRBJ1-3; 7 bases are a match to TRBD1. Sequenced material: blood. The origin of this receptor is a woman aged 25 to 39 with Graves' hyperthyroidism. The CDR3 reads CASMTGHSGNTIYF. In nucleotides, the CDR3 is TGTGCCAGTATGACAGGGCACTCTGGAAACACCATATATTTT.